This T cell receptor delta chain comes out of a study of gamma-delta T cells after stem cell transplantation. TCRdb redid clone calling on the RT-PCR reads using CATT. The table lists 3,300 or so delta-chain clones, around 10% of them singletons. By sample share, this clone is medium-sized. Germline V gene sequence: CDR1 TSWWSYY, CDR2 QGS. The junction had 18 bases not matched to a gene; V was cut back by 2 bases and J by 2 bases. There are 21 residues in the CDR3. The sequenced material came from gamma-delta T cells. The source is a human donor. It is not recorded whose cells these are; they may come from a transplant donor. The gene calls are TRDV1 and TRDJ2; 9 nucleotides match TRDD3. CDR3 residues: CALGEDPFGVGDNGLTAQLFF. CDR3 in DNA: TGTGCTCTTGGGGAAGACCCCTTCGGAGTGGGGGATAATGGGTTGACAGCACAACTCTTCTTT.